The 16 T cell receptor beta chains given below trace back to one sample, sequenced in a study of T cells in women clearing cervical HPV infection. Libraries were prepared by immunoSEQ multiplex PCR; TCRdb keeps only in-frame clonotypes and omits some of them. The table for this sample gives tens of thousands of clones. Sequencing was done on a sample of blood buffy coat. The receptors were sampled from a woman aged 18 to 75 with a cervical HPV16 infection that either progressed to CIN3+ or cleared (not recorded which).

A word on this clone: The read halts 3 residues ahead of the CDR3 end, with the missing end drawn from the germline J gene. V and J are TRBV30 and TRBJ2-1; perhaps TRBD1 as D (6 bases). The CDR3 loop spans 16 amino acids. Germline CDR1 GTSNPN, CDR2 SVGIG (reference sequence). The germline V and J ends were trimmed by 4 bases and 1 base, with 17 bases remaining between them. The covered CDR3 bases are TGTGCCTGGATTAACCCCGGGACAAATTCCTACAATGAG. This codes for CAWINPGTNSYNE. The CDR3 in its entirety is CAWINPGTNSYNEQFF.

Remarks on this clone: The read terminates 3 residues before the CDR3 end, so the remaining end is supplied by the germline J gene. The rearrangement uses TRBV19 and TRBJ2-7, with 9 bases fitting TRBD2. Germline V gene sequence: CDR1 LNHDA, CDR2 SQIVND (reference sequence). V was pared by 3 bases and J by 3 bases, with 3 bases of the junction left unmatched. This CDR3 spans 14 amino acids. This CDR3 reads CASSMSSGVYEQYF. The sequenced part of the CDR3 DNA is TGTGCCAGTAGTATGTCTAGCGGGGTCTACGAG.

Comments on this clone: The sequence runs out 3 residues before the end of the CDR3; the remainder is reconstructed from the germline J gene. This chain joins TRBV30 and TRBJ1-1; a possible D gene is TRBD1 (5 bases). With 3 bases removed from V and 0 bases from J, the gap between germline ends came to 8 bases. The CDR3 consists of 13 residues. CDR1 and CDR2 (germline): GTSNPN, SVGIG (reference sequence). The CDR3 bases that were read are TGTGCCTGGAGAAGACAGCTGAACACTGAA. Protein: CAWRRQLNTE. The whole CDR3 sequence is CAWRRQLNTEAFF.

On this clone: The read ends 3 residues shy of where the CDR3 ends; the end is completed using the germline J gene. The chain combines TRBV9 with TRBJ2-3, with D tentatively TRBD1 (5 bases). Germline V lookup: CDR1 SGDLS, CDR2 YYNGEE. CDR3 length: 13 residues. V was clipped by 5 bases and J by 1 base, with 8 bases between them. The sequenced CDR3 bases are TGTGCCAGCAGGGAAGGGGGCACAGATACG. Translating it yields CASREGGTDT. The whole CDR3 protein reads CASREGGTDTQYF.

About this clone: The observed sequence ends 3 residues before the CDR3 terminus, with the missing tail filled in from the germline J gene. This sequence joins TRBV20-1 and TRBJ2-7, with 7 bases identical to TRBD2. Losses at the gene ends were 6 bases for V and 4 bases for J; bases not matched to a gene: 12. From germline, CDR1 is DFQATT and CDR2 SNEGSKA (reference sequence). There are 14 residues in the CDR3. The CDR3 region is CSAELTSEPYEQYF. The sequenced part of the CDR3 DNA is TGCAGTGCGGAACTTACTAGCGAGCCTTACGAG.

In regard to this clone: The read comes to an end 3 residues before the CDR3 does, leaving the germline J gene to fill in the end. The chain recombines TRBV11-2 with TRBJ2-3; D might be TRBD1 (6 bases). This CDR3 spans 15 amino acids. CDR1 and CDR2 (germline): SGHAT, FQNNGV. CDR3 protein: CASGDRLGRQEAQYF. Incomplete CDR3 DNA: TGTGCCAGCGGAGACAGGTTGGGAAGACAAGAGGCG.

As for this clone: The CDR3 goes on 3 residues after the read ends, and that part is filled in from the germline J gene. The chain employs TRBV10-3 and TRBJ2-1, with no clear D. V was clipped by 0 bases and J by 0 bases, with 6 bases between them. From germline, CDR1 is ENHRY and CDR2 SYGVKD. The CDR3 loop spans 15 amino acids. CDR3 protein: CAISESLSSYNEQFF. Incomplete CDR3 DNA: TGTGCCATCAGTGAGTCCCTCAGCTCCTACAATGAG.

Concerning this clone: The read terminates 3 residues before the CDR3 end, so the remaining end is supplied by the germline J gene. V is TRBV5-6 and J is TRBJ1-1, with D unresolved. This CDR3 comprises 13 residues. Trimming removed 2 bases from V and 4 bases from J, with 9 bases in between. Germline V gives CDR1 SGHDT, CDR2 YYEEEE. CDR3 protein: CASSFGVRTEAFF. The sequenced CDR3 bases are TGTGCCAGCAGCTTCGGGGTTCGCACTGAA. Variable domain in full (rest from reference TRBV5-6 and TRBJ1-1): DAGVTQSPTHLIKTRGQQVTLRCSPKSGHDTVSWYQQALGQGPQFIFQYYEEEERQRGNFPDRFSGHQFPNYSSELNVNALLLGDSALYLCASSFGVRTEAFFGQGTRLTVV.

CDR3 DNA, as far as it was read: TGTGCCAGCGGCCAGACAGGATCACAAGAGACC. It encodes CASGQTGSQET. The CDR3 as a whole reads CASGQTGSQETQYF. The genes are TRBV27 and TRBJ2-5; weak D call: TRBD1 (6 bases). Read data end 3 residues before the CDR3 end; the end is taken from the germline J gene. The length of the CDR3 is 14 residues. The V and J ends lost 8 bases and 2 bases respectively, with 15 bases between them. Germline loops: CDR1 MNHEY, CDR2 SMNVEV (reference sequence).

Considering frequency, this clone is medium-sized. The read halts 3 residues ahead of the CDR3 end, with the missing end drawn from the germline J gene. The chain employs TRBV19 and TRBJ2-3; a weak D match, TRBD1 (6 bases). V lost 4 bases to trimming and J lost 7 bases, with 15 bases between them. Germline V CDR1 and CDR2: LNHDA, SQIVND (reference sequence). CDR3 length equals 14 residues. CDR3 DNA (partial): TGTGCCAGTAGTACCCGGGACACCGGGAATACG. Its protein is CASSTRDTGNT. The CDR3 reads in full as CASSTRDTGNTQYF.

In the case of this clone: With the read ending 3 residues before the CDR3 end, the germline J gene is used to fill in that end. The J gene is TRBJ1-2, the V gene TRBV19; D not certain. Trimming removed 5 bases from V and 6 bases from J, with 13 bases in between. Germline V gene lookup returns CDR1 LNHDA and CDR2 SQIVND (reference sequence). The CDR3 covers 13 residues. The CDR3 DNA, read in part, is TGTGCCAGTAGTCGACAAAAGGAGAATGGC. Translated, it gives CASSRQKENG. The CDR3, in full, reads CASSRQKENGYTF.

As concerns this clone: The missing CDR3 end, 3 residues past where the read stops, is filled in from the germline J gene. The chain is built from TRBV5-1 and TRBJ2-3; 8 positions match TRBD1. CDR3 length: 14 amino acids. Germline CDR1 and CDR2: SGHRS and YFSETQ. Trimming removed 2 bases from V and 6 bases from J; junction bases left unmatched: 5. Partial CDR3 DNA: TGCGCCAGCAGCTTTACAGGGGGTTTGGATACG. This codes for CASSFTGGLDT. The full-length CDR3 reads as CASSFTGGLDTQYF.

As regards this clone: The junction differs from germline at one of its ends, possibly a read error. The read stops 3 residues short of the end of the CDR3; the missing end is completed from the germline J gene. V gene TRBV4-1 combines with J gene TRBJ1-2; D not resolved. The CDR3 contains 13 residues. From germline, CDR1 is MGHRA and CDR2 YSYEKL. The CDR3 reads CASTQSGSYGYTF. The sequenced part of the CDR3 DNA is TGCGCCAGCACCCAATCGGGGTCCTATGGC.

The CDR3 bases that were read are TGTGCCAGCAGCTTGGGGGGGCGTCACACTGAA. Translated: CASSLGGRHTE. Given in full, the CDR3 is CASSLGGRHTEAFF. The rearrangement uses TRBV5-6 and TRBJ1-1; perhaps TRBD1 as D (6 bases). The CDR3 is cut off 3 residues early in the read; its end comes from the germline J gene. The CDR3 consists of 14 residues. The germline V gene has CDR1 SGHDT and CDR2 YYEEEE. The V end was cut by 0 bases, the J end by 3 bases, with 9 bases between.

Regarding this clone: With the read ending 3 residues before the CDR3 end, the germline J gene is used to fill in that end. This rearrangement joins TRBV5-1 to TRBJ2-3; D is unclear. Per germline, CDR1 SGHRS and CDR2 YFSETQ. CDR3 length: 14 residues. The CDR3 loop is CASSLGSGQETQYF. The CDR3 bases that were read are TGCGCCAGCAGCTTGGGGTCAGGTCAAGAGACG.

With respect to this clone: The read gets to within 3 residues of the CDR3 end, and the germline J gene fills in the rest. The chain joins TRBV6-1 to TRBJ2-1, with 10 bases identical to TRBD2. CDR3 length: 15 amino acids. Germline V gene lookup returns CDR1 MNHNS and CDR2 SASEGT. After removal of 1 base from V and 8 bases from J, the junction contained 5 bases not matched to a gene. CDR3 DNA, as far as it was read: TGTGCCAGCAGTGAAGAAGCGGGAGGGTCGGATGAG. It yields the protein CASSEEAGGSDE. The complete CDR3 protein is CASSEEAGGSDEQFF.